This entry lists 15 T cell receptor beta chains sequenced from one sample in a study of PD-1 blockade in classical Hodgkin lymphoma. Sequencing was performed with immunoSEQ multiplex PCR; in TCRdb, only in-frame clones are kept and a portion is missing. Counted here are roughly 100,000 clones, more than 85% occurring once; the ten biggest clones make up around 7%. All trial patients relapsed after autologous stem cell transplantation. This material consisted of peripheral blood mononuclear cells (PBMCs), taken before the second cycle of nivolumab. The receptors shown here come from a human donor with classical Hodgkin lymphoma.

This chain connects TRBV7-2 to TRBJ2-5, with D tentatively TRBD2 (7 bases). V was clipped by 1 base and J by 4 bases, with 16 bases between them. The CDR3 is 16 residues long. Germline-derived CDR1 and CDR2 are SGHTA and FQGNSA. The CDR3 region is CASSLVVWGGGETQYF. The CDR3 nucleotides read TGTGCCAGCAGCTTAGTCGTATGGGGGGGCGGAGAGACCCAGTACTTC.

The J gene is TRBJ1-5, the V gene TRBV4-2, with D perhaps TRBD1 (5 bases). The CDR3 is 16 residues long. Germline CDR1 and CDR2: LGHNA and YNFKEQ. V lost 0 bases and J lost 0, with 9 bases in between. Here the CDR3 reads CASSQDAGNSNQPQHF. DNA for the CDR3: TGTGCCAGCAGCCAAGATGCAGGGAATAGCAATCAGCCCCAGCATTTT.

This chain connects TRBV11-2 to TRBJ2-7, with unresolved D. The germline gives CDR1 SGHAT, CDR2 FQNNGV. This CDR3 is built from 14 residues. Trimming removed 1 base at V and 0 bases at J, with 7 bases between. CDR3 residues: CASSLVISSYEQYF. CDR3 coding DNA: TGTGCCAGCAGCTTAGTTATATCCTCCTACGAGCAGTACTTC.

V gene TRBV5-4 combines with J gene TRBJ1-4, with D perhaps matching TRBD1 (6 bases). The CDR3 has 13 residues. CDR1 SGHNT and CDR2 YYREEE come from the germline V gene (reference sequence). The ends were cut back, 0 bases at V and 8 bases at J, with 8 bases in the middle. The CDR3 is CASSLGGGEKLFF. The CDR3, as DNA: TGTGCCAGCAGCTTGGGAGGGGGGGAAAAACTGTTTTTT.

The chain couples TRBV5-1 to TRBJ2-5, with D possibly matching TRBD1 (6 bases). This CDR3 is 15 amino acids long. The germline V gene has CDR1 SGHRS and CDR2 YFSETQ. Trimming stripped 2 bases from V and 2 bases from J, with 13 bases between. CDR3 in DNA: TGCGCCAGCAGCTTACTATACAGGGAACAAGAGACCCAGTACTTC. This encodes CASSLLYREQETQYF. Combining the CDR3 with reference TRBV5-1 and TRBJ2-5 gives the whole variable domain KAGVTQTPRYLIKTRGQQVTLSCSPISGHRSVSWYQQTPGQGLQFLFEYFSETQRNKGNFPGRFSGRQFSNSRSEMNVSTLELGDSALYLCASSLLYREQETQYFGPGTRLLVL.

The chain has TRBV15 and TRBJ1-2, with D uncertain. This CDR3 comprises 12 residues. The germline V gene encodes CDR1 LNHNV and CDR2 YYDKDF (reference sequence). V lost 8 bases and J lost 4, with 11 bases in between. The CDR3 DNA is TGTGCCACCTCCGAGCTGAGCTATGGCTACACCTTC. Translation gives CATSELSYGYTF.

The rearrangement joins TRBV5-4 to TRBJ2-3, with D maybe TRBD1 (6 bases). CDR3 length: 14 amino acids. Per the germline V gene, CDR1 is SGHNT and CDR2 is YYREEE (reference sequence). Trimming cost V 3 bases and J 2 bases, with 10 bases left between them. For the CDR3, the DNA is TGTGCCAGCAGCTCACAGGGTTTCACAGATACGCAGTATTTT. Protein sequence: CASSSQGFTDTQYF.

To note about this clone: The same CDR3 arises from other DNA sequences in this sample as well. The CDR3 DNA follows: TGCAGCGTTGCCCTCAACTATGGCTACACCTTC. It yields the protein CSVALNYGYTF. The chain employs TRBV29-1 and TRBJ1-2, with D unresolved. From germline, CDR1 is SQVTM and CDR2 ANQGSEA. V lost 4 bases and J 2 bases, leaving 5 bases between the germline ends. CDR3 size: 11 residues.

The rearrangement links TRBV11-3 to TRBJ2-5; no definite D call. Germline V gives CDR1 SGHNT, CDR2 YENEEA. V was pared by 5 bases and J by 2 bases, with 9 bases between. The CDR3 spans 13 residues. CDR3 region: CASSLVGQETQYF. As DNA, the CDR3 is TGTGCCAGCAGCCTTGTAGGGCAAGAGACCCAGTACTTC.

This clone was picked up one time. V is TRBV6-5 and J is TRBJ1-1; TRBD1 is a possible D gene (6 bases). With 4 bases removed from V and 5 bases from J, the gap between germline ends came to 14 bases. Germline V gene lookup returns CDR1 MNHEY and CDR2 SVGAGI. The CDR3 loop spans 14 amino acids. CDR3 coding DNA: TGTGCCAGCAGTTTCCGGACAGACAGTACTGAAGCTTTCTTT. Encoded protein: CASSFRTDSTEAFF.

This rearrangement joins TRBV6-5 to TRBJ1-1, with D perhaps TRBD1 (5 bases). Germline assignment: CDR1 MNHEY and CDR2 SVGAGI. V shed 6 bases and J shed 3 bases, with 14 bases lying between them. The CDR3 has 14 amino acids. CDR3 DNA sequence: TGTGCCAGCAGCCAAGACGGGACCTACACTGAAGCTTTCTTT. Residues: CASSQDGTYTEAFF.

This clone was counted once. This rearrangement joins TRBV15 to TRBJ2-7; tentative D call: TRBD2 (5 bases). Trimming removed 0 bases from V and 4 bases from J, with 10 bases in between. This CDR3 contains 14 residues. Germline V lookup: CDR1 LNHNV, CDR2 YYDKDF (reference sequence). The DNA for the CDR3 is TGTGCCACCAGCAGAGACCTGACTACTTACGAGCAGTACTTC. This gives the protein CATSRDLTTYEQYF.

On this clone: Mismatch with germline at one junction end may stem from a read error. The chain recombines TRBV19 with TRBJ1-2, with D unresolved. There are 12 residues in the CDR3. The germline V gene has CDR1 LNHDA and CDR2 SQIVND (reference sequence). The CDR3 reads CASSIGNDGYTF. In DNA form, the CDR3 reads TGTGCCAGTAGTATAGGTAACGATGGCTACACCTTC.

The CDR3 sequence is CASSATGVSGNTIYF. DNA for the CDR3: TGTGCCAGCAGCGCCACAGGGGTCTCTGGAAACACCATATATTTT. J is TRBJ1-3 and V is TRBV7-2; 7 bases align to TRBD1. The CDR3 contains 15 residues. Germline CDR1 is SGHTA and CDR2 is FQGNSA. V lost 5 bases and J lost 0; bases outside the gene matches: 4.

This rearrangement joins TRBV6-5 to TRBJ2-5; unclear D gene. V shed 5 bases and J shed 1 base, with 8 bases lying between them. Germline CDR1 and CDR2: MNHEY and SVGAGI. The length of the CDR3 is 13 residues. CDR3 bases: TGTGCCAGCAGTCTAGGATTCCAAGAGACCCAGTACTTC. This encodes CASSLGFQETQYF.